A single sample is the source of the 19 T cell receptor beta chains below, sequenced in a study of OX40 agonist ivuxolimab in advanced cancers. Clones were sequenced by immunoSEQ multiplex PCR, and TCRdb holds only the in-frame ones, with some missing. The sample consists of some 96,000 clones, 85% to 95% of them appearing once. The sample was CD4+ or CD8+ T cells sorted from blood, taken in a trial of the OX40 agonist ivuxolimab. The receptors derive from an adult with an advanced solid tumor such as melanoma, head and neck, liver or kidney cancer.

The chain recombines TRBV30 with TRBJ1-3; possible D gene TRBD1, 5 bases. The CDR3 consists of 16 residues. Germline V lookup: CDR1 GTSNPN, CDR2 SVGIG (reference sequence). V lost 4 bases and J 2 bases, leaving 18 bases between the germline ends. The CDR3 sequence: CAWNRAGSLAGNTIYF. The CDR3 region has the DNA TGTGCCTGGAATAGGGCAGGGAGCCTTGCTGGAAACACCATATATTTT.

The chain combines TRBV6-1 with TRBJ2-7, with 9 bases identical to TRBD1. Germline V gene sequence: CDR1 MNHNS, CDR2 SASEGT. CDR3 length: 14 residues. V shed 6 bases, J shed 1 base, and the junction held 4 bases outside the gene matches. CDR3 region: CASREQGASYEQYF. As DNA, the CDR3 is TGTGCCAGCAGGGAACAGGGGGCTTCCTACGAGCAGTACTTC.

This clone was seen just once. The chain carries TRBV5-1 and TRBJ1-1; maybe TRBD1 (5 bases). V lost 4 bases and J 3 bases, leaving 16 bases between the germline ends. The CDR3 extends over 15 amino acids. The germline gives CDR1 SGHRS, CDR2 YFSETQ. CDR3: CASSARTLRDTEAFF. CDR3 DNA: TGCGCCAGCAGCGCAAGGACACTCAGGGACACTGAAGCTTTCTTT.

V usage is TRBV18 and J usage is TRBJ2-1, with a tentative D call TRBD2 (5 bases). CDR1 is KGHSH and CDR2 is LQKENI in the germline V gene. The CDR3 has 16 amino acids. Trimming pared 4 bases from V and 4 bases from J, leaving 17 bases between. CDR3 sequence: CASSLLTHGVYNEQFF. The CDR3 DNA reads as TGTGCCAGCTCACTCTTGACACACGGGGTGTACAATGAGCAGTTCTTC.

The CDR3 spells CASSPRQGPSTDTQYF. The CDR3 nucleotides are TGCGCCAGCAGCCCTCGACAGGGTCCTAGCACAGATACGCAGTATTTT. J is TRBJ2-3 and V is TRBV5-1; TRBD1 agrees at 7 bases. This CDR3 comprises 16 residues. Losses at the gene ends were 4 bases for V and 0 bases for J; bases not matched to a gene: 8. In germline, CDR1 is SGHRS, CDR2 YFSETQ.

This clone was observed once. This chain links TRBV28 with TRBJ2-7; 11 bases map to TRBD1. The CDR3 sequence is 16 residues long. Germline V gives CDR1 MDHEN, CDR2 SYDVKM. The V and J ends lost 5 bases and 1 base, in that order; junction bases with no gene match: 7. CDR3 loop: CASSDRDRGFSYEQYF. The CDR3 DNA reads TGTGCCAGCAGTGACCGGGACAGGGGGTTTTCCTACGAGCAGTACTTC.

A few counts support this clone. This chain links TRBV6-5 with TRBJ2-7; unclear D gene. CDR3 length equals 13 residues. The ends were cut back, 5 bases at V and 2 bases at J, with 10 bases in the middle. The germline V gene has CDR1 MNHEY and CDR2 SVGAGI. The CDR3 bases are TGTGCCAGCAGTGCCAGAGGTGCCTACGAGCAGTACTTC. Protein sequence: CASSARGAYEQYF.

The chain recombines TRBV11-2 with TRBJ2-5, with a possible D match to TRBD2 (6 bases). Germline CDR1 SGHAT, CDR2 FQNNGV. The CDR3 loop spans 13 amino acids. Trimming removed 5 bases from V and 4 bases from J, with 11 bases in between. CDR3 coding DNA: TGTGCCAGCAGCCGCGGACTATCAGAGACCCAGTACTTC. Its protein product is CASSRGLSETQYF.

This clone came up once. J is TRBJ2-2 and V is TRBV7-2; 7 nucleotides align to TRBD2. After removal of 10 bases from V and 7 bases from J, the junction contained 6 bases not matched to a gene. Germline CDR1 and CDR2: SGHTA and FQGNSA. The CDR3 has 12 amino acids. CDR3 in DNA: TGTGCCACAATAGCGGGTGTCGGGGAGCTGTTTTTT. Amino acid sequence: CATIAGVGELFF.

The gene calls are TRBV30 and TRBJ2-7, with 7 nucleotides matching TRBD1. V gave up 8 bases and J gave up 6 bases; unmatched junction bases: 10. The CDR3 spans 12 residues. Germline V gene sequence: CDR1 GTSNPN, CDR2 SVGIG (reference sequence). CDR3 loop: CAGKRAGGEQYF. DNA of the CDR3: TGTGCCGGGAAACGGGCAGGGGGCGAGCAGTACTTC.

The CDR3 here is CASSGQGPNEKLFF. The CDR3 region has the DNA TGTGCCAGCAGTGGACAGGGGCCTAATGAAAAACTGTTTTTT. V is TRBV2 and J is TRBJ1-4; 8 bases agree with TRBD1. V was pared by 4 bases and J by 3 bases, with 1 base of the junction left unmatched. The CDR3 contains 14 residues. In germline, CDR1 is SNHLY, CDR2 FYNNEI.

The chain joins TRBV5-4 to TRBJ1-2; D uncertain. Per germline, CDR1 SGHNT and CDR2 YYREEE (reference sequence). The germline V and J ends were trimmed by 2 bases and 0 bases, with 14 bases remaining between them. The CDR3 contains 16 residues. The CDR3 spells CASSFGLLQANYGYTF. CDR3 coding DNA: TGTGCCAGCAGCTTCGGACTCCTTCAGGCTAACTATGGCTACACCTTC.

V usage is TRBV11-3 and J usage is TRBJ2-3, with TRBD2 matching 9 bases. Germline lookup yields CDR1 SGHNT and CDR2 YENEEA. This CDR3 contains 14 residues. V lost 8 bases to trimming and J lost 3 bases; unmatched junction nucleotides: 6. The chain's CDR3 is CASQRGAGTDTQYF. The CDR3 DNA is TGTGCCAGCCAGCGGGGGGCGGGAACAGATACGCAGTATTTT.

The rearrangement uses TRBV7-2 and TRBJ2-1, with 8 positions matching TRBD2. V lost 4 bases and J lost 8; bases outside the gene matches: 13. There are 16 residues in the CDR3. Germline CDR1 reads SGHTA; CDR2 reads FQGNSA. This CDR3 is CASSSGSGRGTDEQFF. As DNA, the CDR3 is TGTGCCAGCAGCTCGGGGAGCGGGAGAGGAACGGATGAGCAGTTCTTC.

The chain recombines TRBV19 with TRBJ2-7, with 7 bases fitting TRBD2. The CDR3 runs to 14 residues. With V trimmed by 5 bases and J by 2 bases, 6 bases remained unmatched. The germline V gene encodes CDR1 LNHDA and CDR2 SQIVND (reference sequence). The DNA of the CDR3 is TGTGCCAGTAGTCTGTCTAGCGGTCCCTACGAGCAGTACTTC. Protein product: CASSLSSGPYEQYF.

The gene calls are TRBV7-6 and TRBJ2-1; 10 bases are shared with TRBD2. The CDR3 has 15 residues. Germline CDR1 SGHVS, CDR2 FNYEAQ. J lost 4 bases, V lost 5 bases, and 5 bases had no gene match. The CDR3 DNA reads as TGTGCCAGCAGCGAGACTAGCGGGCGTTACAATGAGCAGTTCTTC. Its translation: CASSETSGRYNEQFF.

The CDR3 coding sequence is TGCGCCAGCAGCCAAGACCGGAGCGGGTTCTACAATGAGCAGTTCTTC. It specifies CASSQDRSGFYNEQFF. The chain combines TRBV4-3 with TRBJ2-1, with D perhaps TRBD2 (6 bases). Germline CDR1 and CDR2: LGHNA and YSLEER. Trimming stripped 0 bases from V and 3 bases from J, with 12 bases between. This CDR3 contains 16 residues.

The gene calls are TRBV30 and TRBJ2-5, with TRBD1 identical over 7 bases. The CDR3 loop spans 13 amino acids. J lost 5 bases, V lost 1 base, and 4 bases had no gene match. CDR1 is GTSNPN and CDR2 is SVGIG in the germline V gene (reference sequence). Here the CDR3 DNA reads TGTGCCTGGAGTGCGACAGGGCCCGAGACCCAGTACTTC. It codes for CAWSATGPETQYF.

The rearrangement links TRBV11-2 to TRBJ2-5, with D possibly being TRBD2 (6 bases). V lost 5 bases and J lost 1, with 17 bases in between. Germline V gene sequence: CDR1 SGHAT, CDR2 FQNNGV. This CDR3 spans 16 amino acids. Here the CDR3 DNA reads TGTGCCAGCAGCCCGCGGACCTGGAGGGCCCAAGAGACCCAGTACTTC. Its translation: CASSPRTWRAQETQYF.